A single sample gave rise to the 28 T cell receptor beta chains below, sequenced in a study of cytomegalovirus exposure and HLA in healthy donors. The primer mix had 60 Vbeta and 13 Jbeta primers. TCRdb keeps only in-frame clones here, not all; method: immunoSEQ multiplex PCR. The sample has 180,000 or so clones; roughly 75% are singletons. The sample was PBMCs. Every receptor here comes from a woman in her 40s in good health and CMV-seropositive.

This clone has just a few counts. The chain uses TRBV6-5 and TRBJ1-1; the D gene is possibly TRBD1 (5 bases). The germline gives CDR1 MNHEY, CDR2 SVGAGI. The CDR3 has 12 amino acids. Trimming cost V 4 bases and J 11 bases, with 14 bases left between them. Here the CDR3 reads CASSSSRDVAFF. CDR3 coding DNA: TGTGCCAGCAGTTCCTCCAGGGATGTCGCTTTCTTT.

This sequence joins TRBV5-5 and TRBJ2-4, with D hard to call. Trimming cost V 4 bases and J 7 bases, with 12 bases left between them. CDR3 size: 13 residues. Germline V gives CDR1 SGHKS, CDR2 YYEKEE (reference sequence). The CDR3 DNA is TGTGCCAGCAGCCCCTCGACCGGGAACATTCAGTACTTC. Amino acids: CASSPSTGNIQYF.

The chain joins TRBV27 to TRBJ2-7, with 11 positions matching TRBD1. The germline V gene encodes CDR1 MNHEY and CDR2 SMNVEV (reference sequence). The V segment lost 0 bases and the J segment 7 bases; nucleotides outside the gene matches: 2. This CDR3 comprises 14 residues. CDR3 region: CASSLSGQGGEQYF. In DNA, the CDR3 is TGTGCCAGCAGTTTATCGGGACAGGGGGGGGAGCAGTACTTC.

This clone was recorded once. This sequence joins TRBV15 and TRBJ2-7; 8 nucleotides line up with TRBD1. The CDR3 has 15 residues. V was clipped by 4 bases and J by 0 bases; unmatched bases: 5. Germline loops: CDR1 LNHNV, CDR2 YYDKDF (reference sequence). Written as DNA, the CDR3 is TGTGCCACCAGCACCCCGACAGGGGCCTCCTACGAGCAGTACTTC. It is translated as CATSTPTGASYEQYF.

CDR3: CASSLDQLAGGGEQYF. The CDR3 DNA reads as TGTGCCAGCAGCTTAGACCAACTAGCGGGAGGTGGTGAGCAGTACTTC. The chain links TRBV7-9 to TRBJ2-7; 12 bases agree with TRBD2. The V gene's germline CDR1 is SEHNR and CDR2 FQNEAQ (reference sequence). CDR3 size: 16 residues. V dropped 1 base and J dropped 7; count of bases not matched to a gene: 8.

The CDR3 coding sequence is TGTGCCAGCAGCTTAGGCTTACTAGCGGGTGGTGAGCAGTTCTTC. Translating it yields CASSLGLLAGGEQFF. The genes are TRBV7-9 and TRBJ2-1; 9 positions agree with TRBD2. The V segment lost 1 base and the J segment 9 bases; nucleotides outside the gene matches: 7. The V gene's germline CDR1 is SEHNR and CDR2 FQNEAQ (reference sequence). The CDR3 is made up of 15 amino acids. Together with reference TRBV7-9 and TRBJ2-1, the CDR3 gives the full variable domain: DTGVSQNPRHKITKRGQNVTFRCDPISEHNRLYWYRQTLGQGPEFLTYFQNEAQLEKSRLLSDRFSAERPKGSFSTLEIQRTEQGDSAMYLCASSLGLLAGGEQFFGPGTRLTVL.

The chain has TRBV28 and TRBJ1-3, with no clear D. V was trimmed by 2 bases and J by 0 bases, leaving 11 bases between them. CDR3 length equals 16 residues. Germline-derived CDR1 and CDR2 are MDHEN and SYDVKM. DNA of the CDR3: TGTGCCAGCAGTTTAATTGGGAGCAACTCTGGAAACACCATATATTTT. This encodes CASSLIGSNSGNTIYF.

The chain is built from TRBV5-6 and TRBJ2-2; perhaps TRBD2 as D (6 bases). The CDR3 length is 15 residues. V shed 2 bases and J shed 4 bases, with 12 bases lying between them. Germline CDR1 SGHDT, CDR2 YYEEEE. CDR3 bases: TGTGCCAGCAGCTTTAGGCGGGGCCCCACCGGGGAGCTGTTTTTT. As protein: CASSFRRGPTGELFF.

The J gene is TRBJ2-1, the V gene TRBV5-5, with 10 bases that match TRBD2. CDR3 length: 15 residues. Germline CDR1 and CDR2: SGHKS and YYEKEE (reference sequence). J gave up 6 bases and V 4 bases, and 7 bases lay outside the gene matches. The CDR3 protein is CASSLLAGFTNEQFF. As DNA, the CDR3 is TGTGCCAGCAGCCTACTAGCGGGATTTACCAATGAGCAGTTCTTC.

This clone was observed a handful of times. The rearrangement links TRBV19 to TRBJ2-3; 7 nucleotides match TRBD2. Losses at the gene ends were 5 bases for V and 4 bases for J; bases not matched to a gene: 15. Germline CDR1 and CDR2: LNHDA and SQIVND (reference sequence). The CDR3 contains 17 residues. CDR3 in amino acids: CASSLGGWQGLADTQYF. CDR3 sequence (DNA): TGTGCCAGTAGTTTGGGAGGGTGGCAGGGCTTAGCAGATACGCAGTATTTT. The full variable domain, rest sourced from reference TRBV19 and TRBJ2-3, is DGGITQSPKYLFRKEGQNVTLSCEQNLNHDAMYWYRQDPGQGLRLIYYSQIVNDFQKGDIAEGYSVSREKKESFPLTVTSAQKNPTAFYLCASSLGGWQGLADTQYFGPGTRLTVL.

The chain links TRBV19 to TRBJ2-3; possible D gene TRBD2, 6 bases. The CDR3 covers 19 residues. V was clipped by 4 bases and J by 0 bases, with 23 bases between them. Germline CDR1 reads LNHDA; CDR2 reads SQIVND (reference sequence). CDR3 coding DNA: TGTGCCAGTAGTAAGGACTACCTACCCACATCCTCTAGCACAGATACGCAGTATTTT. Translated: CASSKDYLPTSSSTDTQYF.

The chain links TRBV5-4 to TRBJ2-5; D is perhaps TRBD2 (6 bases). Trimming cost V 3 bases and J 2 bases, with 17 bases left between them. The CDR3 has 16 residues. Germline V gives CDR1 SGHNT, CDR2 YYREEE (reference sequence). CDR3 nucleotides: TGTGCCAGCAGCTCAGGGCTGCGGGGCTCACAAGAGACCCAGTACTTC. Protein: CASSSGLRGSQETQYF.

The chain has TRBV11-1 and TRBJ2-1; TRBD2 matches 14 bases. The CDR3 is made up of 17 amino acids. Trimming cost V 2 bases and J 7 bases; bases outside gene matches: 7. The germline CDR1 and CDR2 sequences are SGHAT and FQDESV (reference sequence). Here the CDR3 reads CASSLPAGTSGRNEQFF. The CDR3 nucleotides read TGTGCCAGCAGCTTACCGGCGGGGACTAGCGGGAGAAATGAGCAGTTCTTC.

The chain employs TRBV6-5 and TRBJ1-5; TRBD1 might be the D (6 bases). Looked up from germline, CDR1 is MNHEY and CDR2 is SVGAGI. Trimming stripped 0 bases from V and 5 bases from J, with 11 bases between. CDR3 length: 15 amino acids. CDR3 in amino acids: CASSYSAGADQPQHF. DNA of the CDR3: TGTGCCAGCAGTTACTCCGCAGGGGCCGATCAGCCCCAGCATTTT.

J is TRBJ2-7 and V is TRBV19; D perhaps matches TRBD2 (6 bases). V was cut by 3 bases and J by 4 bases, with 13 bases left in between. Germline assignment: CDR1 LNHDA and CDR2 SQIVND (reference sequence). This CDR3 has 14 amino acids. This chain's CDR3 is CASSIGTRNYEQYF. DNA for the CDR3: TGTGCCAGTAGTATTGGGACTCGCAATTACGAGCAGTACTTC.

V is TRBV28 and J is TRBJ2-1; TRBD2 matches at 11 bases. The CDR3 sequence is 15 residues long. The junction had 3 bases not matched to a gene; V was cut back by 5 bases and J by 3 bases. Germline V gives CDR1 MDHEN, CDR2 SYDVKM. The CDR3 is CASSGGLADYNEQFF. The CDR3 coding sequence is TGTGCCAGCAGTGGGGGACTAGCGGACTACAATGAGCAGTTCTTC.

The V call is TRBV28, the J call TRBJ1-4; D is uncertain. V was pared by 3 bases and J by 5 bases, with 13 bases between. CDR3 length equals 15 residues. Germline assignment: CDR1 MDHEN and CDR2 SYDVKM. Here the CDR3 DNA reads TGTGCCAGCAGTTTTTATGGCGCCGGGAATGAAAAACTGTTTTTT. Translating it yields CASSFYGAGNEKLFF. The full variable domain, rest sourced from reference TRBV28 and TRBJ1-4, is DVKVTQSSRYLVKRTGEKVFLECVQDMDHENMFWYRQDPGLGLRLIYFSYDVKMKEKGDIPEGYSVSREKKERFSLILESASTNQTSMYLCASSFYGAGNEKLFFGSGTQLSVL.

As to this clone: One junction end does not reproduce the germline sequence, and a read error may be involved. V gene TRBV19 combines with J gene TRBJ2-5; possible D gene TRBD2, 5 bases. This CDR3 region has 13 residues. The germline V gene encodes CDR1 LNHDA and CDR2 SQIVND (reference sequence). CDR3 in amino acids: CASGIRSGETQYF. CDR3 sequence (DNA): TGTGCCAGTGGTATCCGGTCGGGGGAGACCCAGTACTTC.

A single count supports this clone. J is TRBJ2-3 and V is TRBV9; D gene ambiguous. CDR3 length: 15 residues. The germline CDR1 and CDR2 sequences are SGDLS and YYNGEE. V was trimmed by 1 base and J by 2 bases, leaving 11 bases between them. The CDR3 DNA follows: TGTGCCAGCAGCGTATCTCCTAGGAACACAGATACGCAGTATTTT. This gives the protein CASSVSPRNTDTQYF.

The rearrangement joins TRBV4-1 to TRBJ2-4; D is possibly TRBD1 (6 bases). The CDR3 covers 16 residues. The germline gives CDR1 MGHRA, CDR2 YSYEKL. V was trimmed by 2 bases and J by 2 bases, leaving 13 bases between them. The CDR3 DNA reads as TGCGCCAGCAGCCAACCACCACAGGGTACCAAAAACATTCAGTACTTC. Translated, it gives CASSQPPQGTKNIQYF.

The chain couples TRBV30 to TRBJ1-3; D is unclear. CDR1 is GTSNPN and CDR2 is SVGIG in the germline V gene (reference sequence). There are 14 residues in the CDR3. V lost 3 bases and J lost 0, with 9 bases in between. The CDR3 sequence: CAWSVLLSGNTIYF. The CDR3 nucleotides are TGTGCCTGGAGCGTTCTCCTCTCTGGAAACACCATATATTTT.

The chain has TRBV6-1 and TRBJ2-1, with D perhaps TRBD2 (5 bases). Trimming pared 6 bases from V and 8 bases from J, leaving 17 bases between. Germline values: CDR1 MNHNS, CDR2 SASEGT. The length of the CDR3 is 14 residues. The CDR3 here is CASSPRRSGDEQFF. The CDR3 DNA sequence: TGTGCCAGCAGCCCTAGGAGAAGCGGCGATGAGCAGTTCTTC.

The chain recombines TRBV19 with TRBJ2-7, with a possible D match to TRBD2 (5 bases). V gave up 8 bases and J gave up 1 base, with 18 bases separating them. The germline V gene has CDR1 LNHDA and CDR2 SQIVND (reference sequence). The CDR3 extends over 15 amino acids. The CDR3 is CASGRPSGRSYEQYF. The CDR3 DNA sequence: TGTGCCAGTGGTAGACCTTCGGGGAGATCCTACGAGCAGTACTTC. Supplemented by reference TRBV19 and TRBJ2-7, the full variable domain reads DGGITQSPKYLFRKEGQNVTLSCEQNLNHDAMYWYRQDPGQGLRLIYYSQIVNDFQKGDIAEGYSVSREKKESFPLTVTSAQKNPTAFYLCASGRPSGRSYEQYFGPGTRLTVT.

The V and J genes are TRBV2 and TRBJ2-2, with D perhaps matching TRBD2 (5 bases). The germline gives CDR1 SNHLY, CDR2 FYNNEI. The CDR3 runs to 13 residues. Between the trimmed V and J ends, which lost 4 bases and 6 bases, there was a span of 9 bases. For the CDR3, the DNA is TGTGCCAGCAGTGCCGGGGTAGCCGGGGAGCTGTTTTTT. Its protein is CASSAGVAGELFF.

This rearrangement joins TRBV28 to TRBJ1-2; 11 nucleotides line up with TRBD1. The V segment lost 5 bases and the J segment 5 bases; nucleotides outside the gene matches: 4. The CDR3 is 14 residues long. The V gene's germline CDR1 is MDHEN and CDR2 SYDVKM. CDR3: CASSPGTGGYGYTF. CDR3 in DNA: TGTGCCAGCAGTCCAGGGACAGGGGGGTATGGCTACACCTTC.

This clone is a singleton in its sample. The chain has TRBV4-2 and TRBJ2-3; 7 nucleotides line up with TRBD2. Trimming at V came to 0 bases and at J to 4 bases, leaving 10 bases not matched to a gene. The germline gives CDR1 LGHNA, CDR2 YNFKEQ. The CDR3 is 17 residues long. The CDR3 DNA follows: TGTGCCAGCAGCCAAGATCCTAGCGGAAGTAGGTCAGATACGCAGTATTTT. Its translation: CASSQDPSGSRSDTQYF.

This rearrangement joins TRBV6-5 to TRBJ2-3; 7 bases are a match to TRBD2. Germline trimming cut 6 bases from V and 1 base from J; bases unmatched to any gene: 7. Germline assignment: CDR1 MNHEY and CDR2 SVGAGI. The length of the CDR3 is 15 residues. For the CDR3, the DNA is TGTGCCAGCAGGACAAAGCGGGGTGGCACAGATACGCAGTATTTT. This encodes CASRTKRGGTDTQYF.

V usage is TRBV6-1 and J usage is TRBJ2-1; 12 bases are a match to TRBD2. The V gene end was trimmed by 4 bases and the J gene end by 7 bases; junction bases not matched to a gene: 2. Germline V CDR1 and CDR2: MNHNS, SASEGT. This CDR3 is 14 amino acids long. Here the CDR3 reads CASSGLAGANEQFF. CDR3 DNA: TGTGCCAGCAGTGGACTAGCGGGAGCGAATGAGCAGTTCTTC.